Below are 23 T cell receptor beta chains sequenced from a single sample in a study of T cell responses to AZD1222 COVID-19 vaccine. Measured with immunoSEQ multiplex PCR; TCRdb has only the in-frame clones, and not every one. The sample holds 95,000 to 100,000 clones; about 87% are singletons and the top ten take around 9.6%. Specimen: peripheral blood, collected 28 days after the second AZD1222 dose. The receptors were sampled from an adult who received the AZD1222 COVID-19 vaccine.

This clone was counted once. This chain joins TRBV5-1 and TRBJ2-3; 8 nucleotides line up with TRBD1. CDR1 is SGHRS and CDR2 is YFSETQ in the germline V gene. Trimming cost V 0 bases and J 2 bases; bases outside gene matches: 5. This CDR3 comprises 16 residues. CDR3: CASSLAGTGYTDTQYF. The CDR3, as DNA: TGCGCCAGCAGCTTGGCCGGGACAGGCTACACAGATACGCAGTATTTT.

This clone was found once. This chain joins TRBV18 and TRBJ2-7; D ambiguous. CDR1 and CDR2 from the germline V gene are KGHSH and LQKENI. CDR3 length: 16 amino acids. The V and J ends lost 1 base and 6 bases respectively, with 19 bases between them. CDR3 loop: CASSPLLGEAQAEQYF. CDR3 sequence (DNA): TGTGCCAGCTCACCACTCCTAGGCGAAGCCCAGGCCGAGCAGTACTTC.

The CDR3 nucleotides read TGTGCCAGCAGTTACTCTGTAGGCTATGGCTACACCTTC. It yields the protein CASSYSVGYGYTF. This chain joins TRBV6-2 or TRBV6-3 and TRBJ1-2; D uncertain. Trimming removed 0 bases from V and 4 bases from J, with 6 bases in between. The germline V gene encodes CDR1 MNHEY and CDR2 SVGEGT. The CDR3 has 13 residues.

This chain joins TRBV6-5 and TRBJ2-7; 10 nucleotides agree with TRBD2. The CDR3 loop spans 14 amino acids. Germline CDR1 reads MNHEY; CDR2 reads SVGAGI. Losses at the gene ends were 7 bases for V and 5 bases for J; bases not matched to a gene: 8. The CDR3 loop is CASMRASGRDEQYF. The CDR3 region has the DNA TGTGCCAGCATGAGGGCTAGCGGGAGAGACGAGCAGTACTTC.

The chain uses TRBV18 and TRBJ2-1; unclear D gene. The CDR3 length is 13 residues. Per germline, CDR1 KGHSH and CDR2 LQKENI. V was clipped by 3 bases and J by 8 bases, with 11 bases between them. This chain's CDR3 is CASSPRVWDEQFF. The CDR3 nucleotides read TGTGCCAGCTCACCCCGTGTATGGGATGAGCAGTTCTTC.

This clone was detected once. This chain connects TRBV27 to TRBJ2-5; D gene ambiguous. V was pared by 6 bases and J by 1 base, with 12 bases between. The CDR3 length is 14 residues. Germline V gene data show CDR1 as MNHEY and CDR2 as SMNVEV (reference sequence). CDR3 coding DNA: TGTGCCAGCAGGGAAACAAGAGCCCAAGAGACCCAGTACTTC. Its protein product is CASRETRAQETQYF.

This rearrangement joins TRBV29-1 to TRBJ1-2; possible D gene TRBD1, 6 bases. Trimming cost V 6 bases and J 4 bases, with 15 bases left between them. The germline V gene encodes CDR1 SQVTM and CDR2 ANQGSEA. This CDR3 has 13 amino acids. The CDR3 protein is CSVTGQSSYGYTF. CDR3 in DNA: TGCAGCGTGACCGGACAGTCCTCCTATGGCTACACCTTC. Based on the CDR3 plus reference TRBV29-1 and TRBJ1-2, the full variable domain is SAVISQKPSRDICQRGTSLTIQCQVDSQVTMMFWYRQQPGQSLTLIATANQGSEATYESGFVIDKFPISRPNLTFSTLTVSNMSPEDSSIYLCSVTGQSSYGYTFGSGTRLTVV.

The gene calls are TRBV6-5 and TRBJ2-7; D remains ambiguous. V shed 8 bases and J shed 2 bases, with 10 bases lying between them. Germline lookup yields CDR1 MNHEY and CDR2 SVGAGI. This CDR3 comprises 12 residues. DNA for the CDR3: TGTGCCAGCTCCAAAGGGCCCTACGAGCAGTACTTC. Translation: CASSKGPYEQYF.

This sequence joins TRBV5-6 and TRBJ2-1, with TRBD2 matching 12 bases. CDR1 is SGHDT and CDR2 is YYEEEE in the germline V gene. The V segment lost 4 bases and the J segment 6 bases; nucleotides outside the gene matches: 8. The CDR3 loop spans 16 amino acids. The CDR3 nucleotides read TGTGCCAGCAGCCATTCTAGCGGGAGGGCTAGCAATGAGCAGTTCTTC. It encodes CASSHSSGRASNEQFF.

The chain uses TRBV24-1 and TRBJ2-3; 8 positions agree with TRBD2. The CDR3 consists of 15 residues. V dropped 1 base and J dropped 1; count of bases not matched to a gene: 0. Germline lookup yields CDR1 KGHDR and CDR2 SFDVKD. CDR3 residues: CATSDLLAGTDTQYF. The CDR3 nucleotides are TGTGCCACCAGTGATTTACTAGCGGGCACAGATACGCAGTATTTT.

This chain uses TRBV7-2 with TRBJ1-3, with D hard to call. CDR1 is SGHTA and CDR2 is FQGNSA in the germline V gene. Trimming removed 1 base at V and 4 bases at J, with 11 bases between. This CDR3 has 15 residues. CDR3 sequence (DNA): TGTGCCAGCAGCTTAGGGGTTCTCGGGGGAAACACCATATATTTT. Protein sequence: CASSLGVLGGNTIYF.

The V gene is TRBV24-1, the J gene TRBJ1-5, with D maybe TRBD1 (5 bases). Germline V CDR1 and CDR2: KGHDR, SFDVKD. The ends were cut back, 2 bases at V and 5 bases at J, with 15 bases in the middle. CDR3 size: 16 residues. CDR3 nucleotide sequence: TGTGCCACCAGTGATTCAGGCAGGGTCCTCGATCAGCCCCAGCATTTT. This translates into CATSDSGRVLDQPQHF.

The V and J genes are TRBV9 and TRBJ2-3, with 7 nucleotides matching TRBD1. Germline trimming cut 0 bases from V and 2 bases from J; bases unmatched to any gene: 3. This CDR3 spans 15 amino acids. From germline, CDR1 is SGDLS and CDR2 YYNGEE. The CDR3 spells CASSVEGQPTDTQYF. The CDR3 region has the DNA TGTGCCAGCAGCGTAGAGGGACAGCCCACAGATACGCAGTATTTT.

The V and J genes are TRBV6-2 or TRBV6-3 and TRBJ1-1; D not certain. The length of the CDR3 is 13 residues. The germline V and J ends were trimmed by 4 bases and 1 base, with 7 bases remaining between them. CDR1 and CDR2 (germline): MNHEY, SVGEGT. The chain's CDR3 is CASSLKGNTEAFF. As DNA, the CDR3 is TGTGCCAGCAGTTTGAAGGGGAACACTGAAGCTTTCTTT.

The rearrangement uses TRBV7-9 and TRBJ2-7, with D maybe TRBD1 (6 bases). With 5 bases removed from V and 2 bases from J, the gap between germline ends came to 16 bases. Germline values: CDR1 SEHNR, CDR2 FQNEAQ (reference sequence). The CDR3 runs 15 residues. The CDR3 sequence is CASSPLRGPAYEQYF. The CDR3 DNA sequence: TGTGCCAGCAGCCCCCTCAGGGGCCCAGCCTACGAGCAGTACTTC. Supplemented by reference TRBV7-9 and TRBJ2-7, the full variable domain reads DTGVSQNPRHKITKRGQNVTFRCDPISEHNRLYWYRQTLGQGPEFLTYFQNEAQLEKSRLLSDRFSAERPKGSFSTLEIQRTEQGDSAMYLCASSPLRGPAYEQYFGPGTRLTVT.

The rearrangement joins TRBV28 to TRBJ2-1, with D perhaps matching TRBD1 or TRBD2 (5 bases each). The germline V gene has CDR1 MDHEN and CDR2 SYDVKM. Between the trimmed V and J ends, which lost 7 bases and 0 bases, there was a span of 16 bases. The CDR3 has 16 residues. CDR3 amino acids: CASTVGRASSYNEQFF. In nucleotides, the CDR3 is TGTGCCAGCACCGTGGGGCGGGCTAGCTCCTACAATGAGCAGTTCTTC. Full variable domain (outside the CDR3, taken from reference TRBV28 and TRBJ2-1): DVKVTQSSRYLVKRTGEKVFLECVQDMDHENMFWYRQDPGLGLRLIYFSYDVKMKEKGDIPEGYSVSREKKERFSLILESASTNQTSMYLCASTVGRASSYNEQFFGPGTRLTVL.

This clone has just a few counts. The CDR3 loop reads CAASQGNSGNTIYF. In DNA, the CDR3 is TGTGCCGCCTCACAGGGAAACTCTGGAAACACCATATATTTT. The chain joins TRBV19 to TRBJ1-3; perhaps TRBD1 as D (6 bases). The CDR3 is 14 residues long. Germline assignment: CDR1 LNHDA and CDR2 SQIVND (reference sequence). Trimming pared 11 bases from V and 0 bases from J, leaving 14 bases between.

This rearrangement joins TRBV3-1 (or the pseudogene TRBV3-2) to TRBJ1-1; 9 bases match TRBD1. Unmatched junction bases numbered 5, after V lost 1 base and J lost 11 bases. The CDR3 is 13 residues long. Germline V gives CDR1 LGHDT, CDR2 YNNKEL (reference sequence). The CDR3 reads CASSQGDRVLAFF. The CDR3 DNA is TGTGCCAGCAGCCAAGGGGACAGGGTCTTGGCTTTCTTT.

For the CDR3, the DNA is TGTGCCAGCAGCCAAGTACAGGGTATAAGCGAGCAGTACTTC. This encodes CASSQVQGISEQYF. V is TRBV3-1 (or the pseudogene TRBV3-2) and J is TRBJ2-7, with D maybe TRBD1 (6 bases). V lost 1 base to trimming and J lost 6 bases, with 13 bases between them. Germline V lookup: CDR1 LGHDT, CDR2 YNNKEL (reference sequence). The CDR3 consists of 14 residues.

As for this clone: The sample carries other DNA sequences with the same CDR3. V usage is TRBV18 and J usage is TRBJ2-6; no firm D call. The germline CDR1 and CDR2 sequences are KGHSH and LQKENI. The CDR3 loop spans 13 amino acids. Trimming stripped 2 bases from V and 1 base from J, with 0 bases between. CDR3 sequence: CASSPSGANVLTF. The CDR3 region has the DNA TGTGCCAGCTCACCATCTGGGGCCAACGTCCTGACTTTC.

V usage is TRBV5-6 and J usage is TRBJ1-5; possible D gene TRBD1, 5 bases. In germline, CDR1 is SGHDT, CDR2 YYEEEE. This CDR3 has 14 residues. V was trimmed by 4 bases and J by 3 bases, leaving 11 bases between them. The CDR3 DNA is TGTGCCAGCAGCGCGGGACGGGACAATCAGCCCCAGCATTTT. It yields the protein CASSAGRDNQPQHF.

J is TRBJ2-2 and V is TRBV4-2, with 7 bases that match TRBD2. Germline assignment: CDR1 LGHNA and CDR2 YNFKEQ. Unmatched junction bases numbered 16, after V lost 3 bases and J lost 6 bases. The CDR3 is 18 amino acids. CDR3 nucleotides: TGTGCCAGCAGCCAGCCATTGGCGAGGGAGGGGAAACCCGGGGAGCTGTTTTTT. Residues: CASSQPLAREGKPGELFF.

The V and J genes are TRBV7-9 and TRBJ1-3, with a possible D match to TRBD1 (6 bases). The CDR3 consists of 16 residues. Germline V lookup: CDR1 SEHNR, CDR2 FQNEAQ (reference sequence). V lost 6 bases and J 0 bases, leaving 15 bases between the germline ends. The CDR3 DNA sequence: TGTGCCAGCAGTTTTTACACAGGGAACTCTGGAAACACCATATATTTT. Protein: CASSFYTGNSGNTIYF.